Presented here are 21 T cell receptor beta chains from one specimen sequenced in a study of blood T cell repertoires in COVID-19. Profiled with immunoSEQ multiplex PCR; TCRdb holds only in-frame clones, not every one. The repertoire holds a few hundred thousand clones, with under 85% as singletons. Sequencing used PBMCs or T cells enriched from blood (not recorded which). These receptors were collected from a woman in her forties or fifties who had recovered from COVID-19.

This clone was seen more than once but under ten times. The chain uses TRBV2 and TRBJ1-4; perhaps TRBD1 as D (5 bases). CDR3 length equals 16 residues. Germline loops: CDR1 SNHLY, CDR2 FYNNEI. V was clipped by 4 bases and J by 0 bases, with 12 bases between them. The CDR3 nucleotides are TGTGCCAGCAGTGCTGGGGGGGGAACAACTAATGAAAAACTGTTTTTT. It specifies CASSAGGGTTNEKLFF.

The chain recombines TRBV14 with TRBJ1-2; D is possibly TRBD1 (5 bases). The V end was cut by 8 bases, the J end by 2 bases, with 12 bases between. Looked up from germline, CDR1 is SGHDN and CDR2 is FVKESK. The CDR3 sequence is 13 residues long. DNA of the CDR3: TGTGCCAGCTCCTCGGGGGTAAACTATGGCTACACCTTC. Its protein is CASSSGVNYGYTF.

V is TRBV5-4 and J is TRBJ2-1, with 8 bases identical to TRBD2. The CDR3 spans 15 residues. Unmatched junction bases numbered 9, after V lost 4 bases and J lost 6 bases. CDR1 is SGHNT, CDR2 YYREEE, per germline (reference sequence). The CDR3 loop is CASSIGLAAPNEQFF. As DNA, the CDR3 is TGTGCCAGCAGCATAGGACTAGCCGCCCCCAATGAGCAGTTCTTC.

The rearrangement links TRBV5-6 to TRBJ2-1, with 9 nucleotides matching TRBD2. V lost 5 bases to trimming and J lost 7 bases; unmatched junction nucleotides: 19. Germline V gene lookup returns CDR1 SGHDT and CDR2 YYEEEE. This CDR3 is built from 18 residues. The CDR3: CASSPGASGMLFRNEQFF. The CDR3 coding sequence is TGTGCCAGCAGTCCAGGGGCTAGCGGGATGTTATTTAGGAATGAGCAGTTCTTC.

The rearrangement joins TRBV30 to TRBJ2-3; TRBD1 is a possible D gene (6 bases). Germline assignment: CDR1 GTSNPN and CDR2 SVGIG (reference sequence). V was pared by 0 bases and J by 2 bases, with 12 bases between. This CDR3 has 15 amino acids. DNA of the CDR3: TGTGCCTGGAGTGTACGGGCAGGGGCCACAGATACGCAGTATTTT. It codes for CAWSVRAGATDTQYF.

The chain is built from TRBV13 and TRBJ2-7, with 7 bases aligning to TRBD2. This CDR3 contains 15 residues. Germline trimming cut 6 bases from V and 0 bases from J; bases unmatched to any gene: 8. Germline V lookup: CDR1 PRHDT, CDR2 FYEKMQ (reference sequence). CDR3 sequence reads: CASRPTGGSSYEQYF. The CDR3 DNA sequence: TGTGCCAGCAGACCCACGGGCGGGAGCTCCTACGAGCAGTACTTC. Full variable domain (missing parts from reference TRBV13 and TRBJ2-7): AAGVIQSPRHLIKEKRETATLKCYPIPRHDTVYWYQQGPGQDPQFLISFYEKMQSDKGSIPDRFSAQQFSDYHSELNMSSLELGDSALYFCASRPTGGSSYEQYFGPGTRLTVT.

This clone has ten or more counts. The chain carries TRBV13 and TRBJ1-3; 7 positions match TRBD1. J was trimmed by 0 bases and V by 3 bases; bases with no gene match: 2. CDR3 length equals 15 residues. CDR1 is PRHDT and CDR2 is FYEKMQ in the germline V gene (reference sequence). In nucleotides, the CDR3 is TGTGCCAGCAGCTTCGGGACAGCCTCTGGAAACACCATATATTTT. It translates to CASSFGTASGNTIYF. The entire variable domain, with the rest obtained from reference TRBV13 and TRBJ1-3, is as follows: AAGVIQSPRHLIKEKRETATLKCYPIPRHDTVYWYQQGPGQDPQFLISFYEKMQSDKGSIPDRFSAQQFSDYHSELNMSSLELGDSALYFCASSFGTASGNTIYFGEGSWLTVV.

This clone was seen only a few times. The CDR3 loop reads CASSVRTGGTDTQYF. The CDR3, as DNA: TGTGCCAGCAGTGTTAGGACAGGGGGCACAGATACGCAGTATTTT. V usage is TRBV2 and J usage is TRBJ2-3; 9 bases are shared with TRBD1. Germline lookup yields CDR1 SNHLY and CDR2 FYNNEI. J gave up 1 base and V 4 bases, and 3 bases lay outside the gene matches. There are 15 residues in the CDR3.

The chain recombines TRBV3-1 (or the pseudogene TRBV3-2) with TRBJ2-7, with TRBD2 matching 13 bases. V lost 3 bases, J lost 4 bases, and 12 bases stayed unmatched. The CDR3 length is 18 residues. The V gene's germline CDR1 is LGHDT and CDR2 YNNKEL (reference sequence). DNA of the CDR3: TGTGCCAGCAGCCATGAGAGCCCTCCGGGACTAGCGGGATACGAGCAGTACTTC. This translates into CASSHESPPGLAGYEQYF.

V usage is TRBV2 and J usage is TRBJ1-5; 8 bases match TRBD1. The CDR3 covers 13 residues. V dropped 5 bases and J dropped 6; count of bases not matched to a gene: 3. The germline V gene has CDR1 SNHLY and CDR2 FYNNEI. The CDR3, as DNA: TGTGCCAGCAGTCAGGGGGCTGTTCAGCCCCAGCATTTT. Its translation is CASSQGAVQPQHF. The complete variable domain, with remaining parts taken from reference TRBV2 and TRBJ1-5, reads EPEVTQTPSHQVTQMGQEVILRCVPISNHLYFYWYRQILGQKVEFLVSFYNNEISEKSEIFDDQFSVERPDGSNFTLKIRSTKLEDSAMYFCASSQGAVQPQHFGDGTRLSIL.

V usage is TRBV3-1 (or the pseudogene TRBV3-2) and J usage is TRBJ2-3; 11 bases agree with TRBD2. The CDR3 is 16 residues long. The germline CDR1 and CDR2 sequences are LGHDT and YNNKEL (reference sequence). Trimming at V came to 2 bases and at J to 8 bases, leaving 9 bases not matched to a gene. This CDR3 reads CASSQIAGGPIRTQYF. The CDR3 region has the DNA TGTGCCAGCAGCCAAATAGCGGGAGGGCCGATTCGTACGCAGTATTTT.

The chain carries TRBV6-5 and TRBJ2-3, with D maybe TRBD2 (6 bases). The CDR3 is 14 residues long. V lost 6 bases to trimming and J lost 2 bases, with 12 bases between them. Germline CDR1 is MNHEY and CDR2 is SVGAGI. The CDR3 DNA reads as TGTGCCAGCAGAGCGGGCCTCAACACAGATACGCAGTATTTT. It codes for CASRAGLNTDTQYF.

V gene TRBV19 combines with J gene TRBJ2-7, with D tentatively TRBD1 (7 bases). The germline V gene encodes CDR1 LNHDA and CDR2 SQIVND (reference sequence). V lost 6 bases and J lost 7, with 16 bases in between. This CDR3 comprises 13 residues. Written as DNA, the CDR3 is TGTGCCAGTAGGGGAGGACAGGTGGGGGAGCAGTACTTC. It is translated as CASRGGQVGEQYF.

V and J are TRBV7-2 and TRBJ1-2; D gene unclear. The CDR3 is made up of 13 amino acids. The V end lost 0 bases, the J end lost 8 bases, and 10 bases lay between the germline ends. Germline lookup yields CDR1 SGHTA and CDR2 FQGNSA. The CDR3 DNA reads TGTGCCAGCAGCTTAGCGAGGGTGCAAGGCTACACCTTC. Translated: CASSLARVQGYTF.

This chain joins TRBV19 and TRBJ1-2; D may be TRBD1 (6 bases). The V end was cut by 3 bases, the J end by 5 bases, with 19 bases between. Germline V gene lookup returns CDR1 LNHDA and CDR2 SQIVND (reference sequence). This CDR3 region has 16 residues. In DNA form, the CDR3 reads TGTGCCAGTAGTATCCCGACTACTACAGGGATATATGGCTACACCTTC. Amino acid sequence: CASSIPTTTGIYGYTF.

This rearrangement joins TRBV29-1 to TRBJ1-2; D unresolved. Germline assignment: CDR1 SQVTM and CDR2 ANQGSEA. V was pared by 4 bases and J by 2 bases, with 14 bases between. The CDR3 consists of 14 residues. In nucleotides, the CDR3 is TGCAGCGTTGCCGCCGCGGGCCGAAACTATGGCTACACCTTC. It is translated as CSVAAAGRNYGYTF. Complete variable domain (other parts from reference TRBV29-1 and TRBJ1-2): SAVISQKPSRDICQRGTSLTIQCQVDSQVTMMFWYRQQPGQSLTLIATANQGSEATYESGFVIDKFPISRPNLTFSTLTVSNMSPEDSSIYLCSVAAAGRNYGYTFGSGTRLTVV.

The J gene is TRBJ2-1, the V gene TRBV2, with a tentative D call TRBD2 (6 bases). The germline V gene has CDR1 SNHLY and CDR2 FYNNEI. With 7 bases removed from V and 5 bases from J, the gap between germline ends came to 15 bases. The CDR3 totals 14 residues. The CDR3 DNA reads as TGTGCCAGCAATAGTGGCGGGGCGAACAATGAGCAGTTCTTC. This codes for CASNSGGANNEQFF.

The gene calls are TRBV6-2 or TRBV6-3 and TRBJ1-5, with 7 bases fitting TRBD1. This CDR3 region has 14 residues. Germline V lookup: CDR1 MNHEY, CDR2 SVGEGT. The J segment lost 4 bases and the V segment lost 5 bases, leaving 5 bases of the junction unmatched. In nucleotides, the CDR3 is TGTGCCAGCAGTCAGGGCAGGGGGAATCAGCCCCAGCATTTT. Its protein product is CASSQGRGNQPQHF.

This clone was observed a few times. This chain joins TRBV7-3 and TRBJ2-5; 7 bases are a match to TRBD1. V shed 9 bases, J shed 2 bases, and the junction held 12 bases outside the gene matches. The CDR3 sequence is 15 residues long. CDR1 SGHTA and CDR2 FQGTGA come from the germline V gene. This CDR3 is CASSIQGSKQETQYF. The CDR3 DNA sequence: TGTGCCAGTTCGATACAGGGGTCCAAACAAGAGACCCAGTACTTC.

This chain connects TRBV6-6 to TRBJ2-7, with 8 nucleotides matching TRBD2. Trimming took 8 bases from V and 3 from J; bases not matched to a gene: 6. Germline CDR1 is MNHNY and CDR2 is SVGAGI (reference sequence). The CDR3 covers 13 residues. Written as DNA, the CDR3 is TGTGCCAGCGCCGAGGGGACTAGCTACGAGCAGTACTTC. Protein: CASAEGTSYEQYF.

This chain joins TRBV3-1 (or the pseudogene TRBV3-2) and TRBJ2-1; D is perhaps TRBD2 (6 bases). Per the germline V gene, CDR1 is LGHDT and CDR2 is YNNKEL (reference sequence). V was pared by 2 bases and J by 8 bases, with 19 bases between. The CDR3 sequence is 16 residues long. This CDR3 reads CASSQRSLTRFDEQFF. The CDR3 nucleotides read TGTGCCAGCAGCCAAAGATCCCTGACTAGATTCGATGAGCAGTTCTTC.